This TCR beta chain is from a study of blood T cell repertoires in COVID-19. Study-wide context: There were acute and convalescent COVID-19 samples, and they came from the United States, Italy and Spain. T cells, B-cell-depleted T cells, or PBMCs supplied cDNA or gDNA.

As processed by the authors: By means of reference gene primer amplification, nucleated cell counts were estimated. The method was immunoSEQ multiplex PCR; TCRdb's version includes in-frame clones alone and lacks a portion of them. V, J and clone size were drawn from that table, and D and trimming were deduced from the DNA. The profile shows approximately 46,000 clones, about 84% of them singletons. The germline V and J ends were trimmed by 2 bases and 0 bases, with 4 bases remaining between them. Germline CDR1 reads MNHNS; CDR2 reads SASEGT. The CDR3 contains 13 residues. The material sequenced was peripheral blood. V is TRBV6-1 and J is TRBJ1-2; no clear D gene. This sequence originates from a human donor in a cohort sampled during active COVID-19. The CDR3 region is CASSESANYGYTF. DNA for the CDR3: TGTGCCAGCAGTGAATCAGCTAACTATGGCTACACCTTC.